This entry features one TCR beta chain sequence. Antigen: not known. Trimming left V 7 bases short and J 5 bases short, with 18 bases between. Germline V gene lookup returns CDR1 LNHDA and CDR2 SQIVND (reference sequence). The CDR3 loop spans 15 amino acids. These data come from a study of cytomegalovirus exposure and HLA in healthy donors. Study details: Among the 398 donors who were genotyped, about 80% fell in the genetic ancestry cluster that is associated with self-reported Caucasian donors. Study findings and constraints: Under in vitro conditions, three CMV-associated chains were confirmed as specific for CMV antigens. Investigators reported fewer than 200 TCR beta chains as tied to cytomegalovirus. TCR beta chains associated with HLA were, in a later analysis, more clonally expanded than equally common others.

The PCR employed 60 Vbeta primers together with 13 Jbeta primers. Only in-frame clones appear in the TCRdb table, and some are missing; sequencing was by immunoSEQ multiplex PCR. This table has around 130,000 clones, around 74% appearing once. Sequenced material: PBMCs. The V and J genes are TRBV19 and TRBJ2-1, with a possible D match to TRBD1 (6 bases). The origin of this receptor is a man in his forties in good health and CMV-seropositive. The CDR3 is CASKLGTNPHNEQFF. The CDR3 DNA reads TGTGCCAGTAAACTCGGGACAAACCCCCACAATGAGCAGTTCTTC. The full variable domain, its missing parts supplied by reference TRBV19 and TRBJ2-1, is DGGITQSPKYLFRKEGQNVTLSCEQNLNHDAMYWYRQDPGQGLRLIYYSQIVNDFQKGDIAEGYSVSREKKESFPLTVTSAQKNPTAFYLCASKLGTNPHNEQFFGPGTRLTVL.